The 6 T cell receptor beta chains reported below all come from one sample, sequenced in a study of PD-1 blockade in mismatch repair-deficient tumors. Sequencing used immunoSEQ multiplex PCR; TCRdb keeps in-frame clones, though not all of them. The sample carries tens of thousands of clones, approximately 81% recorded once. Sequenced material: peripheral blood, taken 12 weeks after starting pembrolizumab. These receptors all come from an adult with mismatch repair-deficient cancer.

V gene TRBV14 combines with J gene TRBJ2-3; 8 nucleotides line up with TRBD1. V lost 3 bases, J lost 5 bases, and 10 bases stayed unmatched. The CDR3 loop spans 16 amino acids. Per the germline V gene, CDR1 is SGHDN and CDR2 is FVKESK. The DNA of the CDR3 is TGTGCCAGCAGCCACAGGGGGCTTATGTGGGAAGATACGCAGTATTTT. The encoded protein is CASSHRGLMWEDTQYF.

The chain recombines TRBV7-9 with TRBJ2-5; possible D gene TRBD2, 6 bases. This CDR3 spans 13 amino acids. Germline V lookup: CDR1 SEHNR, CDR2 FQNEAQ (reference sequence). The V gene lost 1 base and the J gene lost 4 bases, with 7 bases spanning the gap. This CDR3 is CASSLVGGETQYF. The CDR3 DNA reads TGTGCCAGCAGCTTAGTGGGGGGAGAGACCCAGTACTTC.

CDR3 residues: CASSRPAGDTEAFF. For the CDR3, the DNA is TGTGCCAGCTCACGCCCAGCAGGGGACACTGAAGCTTTCTTT. J is TRBJ1-1 and V is TRBV18; D is perhaps TRBD1 (6 bases). This CDR3 contains 14 residues. CDR1 and CDR2 from the germline V gene are KGHSH and LQKENI. V was cut by 4 bases and J by 3 bases, with 12 bases left in between.

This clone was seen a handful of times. This CDR3 is CASSPMGDTEAFF. DNA of the CDR3: TGTGCCAGCAGCCCGATGGGGGACACTGAAGCTTTCTTT. The rearrangement uses TRBV28 and TRBJ1-1, with a tentative D call TRBD1 (5 bases). Germline CDR1 MDHEN, CDR2 SYDVKM. V shed 6 bases and J shed 3 bases, with 11 bases lying between them. This CDR3 is 13 amino acids long. Full variable domain (remainder filled in from reference TRBV28 and TRBJ1-1): DVKVTQSSRYLVKRTGEKVFLECVQDMDHENMFWYRQDPGLGLRLIYFSYDVKMKEKGDIPEGYSVSREKKERFSLILESASTNQTSMYLCASSPMGDTEAFFGQGTRLTVV.

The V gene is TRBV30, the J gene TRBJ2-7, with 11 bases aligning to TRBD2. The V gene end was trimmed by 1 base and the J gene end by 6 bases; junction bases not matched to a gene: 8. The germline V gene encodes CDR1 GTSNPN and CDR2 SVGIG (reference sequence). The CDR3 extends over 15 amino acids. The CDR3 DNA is TGTGCCTGGAGTGCCGATAGCGGGAGGGCCAGCGAGCAGTACTTC. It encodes CAWSADSGRASEQYF.

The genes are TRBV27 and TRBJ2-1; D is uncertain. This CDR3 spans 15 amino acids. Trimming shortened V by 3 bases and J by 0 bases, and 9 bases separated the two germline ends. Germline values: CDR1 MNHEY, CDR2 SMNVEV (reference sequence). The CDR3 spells CASSFVGSSYNEQFF. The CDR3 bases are TGTGCCAGCAGTTTTGTAGGCAGCTCCTACAATGAGCAGTTCTTC.